The 26 T cell receptor beta chains in this list originate from one sample, sequenced in a study of technical replicates of blood from four donors. This table comes from immunoSEQ multiplex PCR, and its TCRdb copy is limited to in-frame clones, with some not included. The table lists 80,000 to 90,000 clones, approximately 94% of them singletons. Material: T cells isolated from PBMCs. The receptors stem from a human donor in good health.

This clone was seen only a few times. J is TRBJ2-3 and V is TRBV6-4; 9 bases align to TRBD1. J was trimmed by 1 base and V by 4 bases; bases with no gene match: 0. The CDR3 covers 14 residues. The germline gives CDR1 MRHNA, CDR2 SNTAGT. The CDR3 sequence is CASSGTGGTDTQYF. In nucleotides, the CDR3 is TGTGCCAGCAGTGGGACAGGGGGCACAGATACGCAGTATTTT.

The chain links TRBV2 to TRBJ1-2, with D hard to call. CDR3 size: 12 residues. Germline-derived CDR1 and CDR2 are SNHLY and FYNNEI. Between the trimmed V and J ends, which lost 2 bases and 7 bases, there was a span of 8 bases. CDR3: CASSEWEGGYTF. The CDR3 DNA reads TGTGCCAGCAGTGAATGGGAGGGTGGCTACACCTTC. Supplemented by reference TRBV2 and TRBJ1-2, the full variable domain reads EPEVTQTPSHQVTQMGQEVILRCVPISNHLYFYWYRQILGQKVEFLVSFYNNEISEKSEIFDDQFSVERPDGSNFTLKIRSTKLEDSAMYFCASSEWEGGYTFGSGTRLTVV.

The chain carries TRBV2 and TRBJ1-5; D not certain. Trimming pared 4 bases from V and 1 base from J, leaving 11 bases between. The CDR3 extends over 15 amino acids. Germline CDR1 SNHLY, CDR2 FYNNEI. This CDR3 reads CASSGRTGSNQPQHF. The CDR3 DNA sequence: TGTGCCAGCAGTGGAAGGACGGGAAGCAATCAGCCCCAGCATTTT.

The chain recombines TRBV7-9 with TRBJ2-1, with 8 bases aligning to TRBD2. The CDR3 extends over 16 amino acids. The germline V gene has CDR1 SEHNR and CDR2 FQNEAQ (reference sequence). V dropped 5 bases and J dropped 3; count of bases not matched to a gene: 9. CDR3 DNA: TGTGCCAGCAGCCCACCGGGACTAGAAGGCTACAATGAGCAGTTCTTC. Translation: CASSPPGLEGYNEQFF.

V and J are TRBV9 and TRBJ2-3; tentatively, D is TRBD1 (5 bases). CDR1 is SGDLS, CDR2 YYNGEE, per germline. The CDR3 runs 13 residues. Trimming pared 4 bases from V and 10 bases from J, leaving 16 bases between. CDR3: CASSSRQLNPQYF. DNA for the CDR3: TGTGCCAGCAGCTCCCGACAGCTTAATCCGCAGTATTTT. Complete variable domain (other parts from reference TRBV9 and TRBJ2-3): DSGVTQTPKHLITATGQRVTLRCSPRSGDLSVYWYQQSLDQGLQFLIQYYNGEERAKGNILERFSAQQFPDLHSELNLSSLELGDSALYFCASSSRQLNPQYFGPGTRLTVL.

The chain uses TRBV5-5 and TRBJ2-4; D may be TRBD1 (5 bases). Germline-derived CDR1 and CDR2 are SGHKS and YYEKEE (reference sequence). The CDR3 loop spans 12 amino acids. Trimming shortened V by 4 bases and J by 6 bases, and 8 bases separated the two germline ends. CDR3 bases: TGTGCCAGCAGCCGGACACGAAACATTCAGTACTTC. This sequence encodes CASSRTRNIQYF.

The chain is built from TRBV2 and TRBJ2-7, with 8 bases matching TRBD2. The V segment lost 0 bases and the J segment 1 base; nucleotides outside the gene matches: 8. The CDR3 consists of 17 residues. Germline-derived CDR1 and CDR2 are SNHLY and FYNNEI. This chain's CDR3 is CASSEAHRTSNSYEQYF. For the CDR3, the DNA is TGTGCCAGCAGTGAAGCGCACCGGACTAGCAATTCCTACGAGCAGTACTTC.

V and J are TRBV11-3 and TRBJ2-1; a weak D match, TRBD2 (6 bases). V lost 6 bases and J lost 3, with 9 bases in between. The germline gives CDR1 SGHNT, CDR2 YENEEA. CDR3 length: 13 residues. The CDR3 DNA is TGTGCCAGCAGTCTCGGGAGCTACAATGAGCAGTTCTTC. Encoded protein: CASSLGSYNEQFF. Together with reference TRBV11-3 and TRBJ2-1, the CDR3 gives the full variable domain: EAGVVQSPRYKIIEKKQPVAFWCNPISGHNTLYWYLQNLGQGPELLIRYENEEAVDDSQLPKDRFSAERLKGVDSTLKIQPAELGDSAVYLCASSLGSYNEQFFGPGTRLTVL.

The V gene is TRBV5-1, the J gene TRBJ2-7; the D is unclear. CDR3 size: 12 residues. Germline CDR1 and CDR2: SGHRS and YFSETQ. Trimming pared 1 base from V and 6 bases from J, leaving 8 bases between. The CDR3 loop reads CASSLIGVEQYF. CDR3 in DNA: TGCGCCAGCAGCTTGATCGGTGTCGAGCAGTACTTC. The whole variable domain, remainder taken from reference TRBV5-1 and TRBJ2-7, is KAGVTQTPRYLIKTRGQQVTLSCSPISGHRSVSWYQQTPGQGLQFLFEYFSETQRNKGNFPGRFSGRQFSNSRSEMNVSTLELGDSALYLCASSLIGVEQYFGPGTRLTVT.

The V gene is TRBV6-1, the J gene TRBJ2-7; the D gene is possibly TRBD2 (6 bases). Germline values: CDR1 MNHNS, CDR2 SASEGT. V lost 7 bases and J 2 bases, leaving 12 bases between the germline ends. The CDR3 length is 13 residues. The CDR3 DNA is TGTGCCAGCAAAGTCGGAGGGGCCTACGAGCAGTACTTC. It specifies CASKVGGAYEQYF.

This clone was recorded only once. The rearrangement links TRBV6-5 to TRBJ2-3, with 10 bases that match TRBD1. Germline V CDR1 and CDR2: MNHEY, SVGAGI. This CDR3 is 10 amino acids long. CDR3 nucleotide sequence: TGTGGGGGACAGGGGAATACGCAGTATTTT. As protein: CGGQGNTQYF.

The chain employs TRBV6-1 and TRBJ1-2; D not resolved. CDR3 length equals 18 residues. Germline-derived CDR1 and CDR2 are MNHNS and SASEGT. The V end was cut by 0 bases, the J end by 3 bases, with 20 bases between. The CDR3 sequence: CASSEAATSGSLDYGYTF. CDR3 in DNA: TGTGCCAGCAGTGAAGCGGCCACCTCGGGATCACTCGACTATGGCTACACCTTC.

The chain recombines TRBV6-1 with TRBJ1-1, with 8 bases aligning to TRBD1. This CDR3 is built from 18 residues. Germline loops: CDR1 MNHNS, CDR2 SASEGT. V shed 2 bases and J 0 bases; nucleotides not matched to a gene: 11. The CDR3 here is CASSERAQGAGMNTEAFF. In DNA form, the CDR3 reads TGTGCCAGCAGTGAACGGGCCCAGGGGGCTGGAATGAACACTGAAGCTTTCTTT.

The chain links TRBV14 to TRBJ1-2, with D perhaps matching TRBD1 (5 bases). V lost 4 bases to trimming and J lost 5 bases, with 11 bases between them. Germline V gene lookup returns CDR1 SGHDN and CDR2 FVKESK. There are 13 residues in the CDR3. The CDR3 nucleotides read TGTGCCAGCAGCCTCAACGGGGGATATGGCTACACCTTC. Translated: CASSLNGGYGYTF.

The V and J genes are TRBV5-1 and TRBJ2-7; tentatively, D is TRBD2 (6 bases). Germline assignment: CDR1 SGHRS and CDR2 YFSETQ. This CDR3 contains 18 residues. V shed 3 bases and J shed 0 bases, with 22 bases lying between them. The chain's CDR3 is CASSWVEGSSGSSYEQYF. The CDR3 DNA follows: TGCGCCAGCAGCTGGGTAGAGGGAAGTAGCGGCAGCTCCTACGAGCAGTACTTC.

The V call is TRBV7-9, the J call TRBJ2-1; 13 bases are shared with TRBD2. Trimming at V came to 4 bases and at J to 8 bases, leaving 14 bases not matched to a gene. The germline CDR1 and CDR2 sequences are SEHNR and FQNEAQ (reference sequence). The CDR3 extends over 18 amino acids. In DNA, the CDR3 is TGTGCCAGCAGCTCCTATCGACTAGCGGGGGGCCGAGGGGATGAGCAGTTCTTC. This translates into CASSSYRLAGGRGDEQFF.

This chain connects TRBV20-1 to TRBJ2-7; a possible D gene is TRBD1 (5 bases). Germline V CDR1 and CDR2: DFQATT, SNEGSKA (reference sequence). Trimming pared 5 bases from V and 3 bases from J, leaving 8 bases between. The CDR3 loop spans 11 amino acids. CDR3 residues: CSASTVYEQYF. The CDR3 DNA is TGCAGTGCTTCGACAGTCTACGAGCAGTACTTC.

This rearrangement joins TRBV19 to TRBJ2-1, with 10 bases matching TRBD2. This CDR3 spans 16 amino acids. After removal of 3 bases from V and 6 bases from J, the junction contained 8 bases not matched to a gene. Germline CDR1 and CDR2: LNHDA and SQIVND (reference sequence). In DNA, the CDR3 is TGTGCCAGTAGTATCTCTAGCGGGAGTAAGGGCAATGAGCAGTTCTTC. It encodes CASSISSGSKGNEQFF.

The chain employs TRBV5-1 and TRBJ2-7; D perhaps matches TRBD2 (6 bases). CDR3 size: 15 residues. Germline CDR1 SGHRS, CDR2 YFSETQ. Deletions cut 3 bases from V and 3 bases from J, with 16 bases between. For the CDR3, the DNA is TGCGCCAGCAGCTCGACCCTAGGGACTTTCTACGAGCAGTACTTC. Its protein is CASSSTLGTFYEQYF.

The rearrangement uses TRBV4-1 and TRBJ2-5; D gene uncertain. Per germline, CDR1 MGHRA and CDR2 YSYEKL. The ends were cut back, 4 bases at V and 2 bases at J, with 14 bases in the middle. The CDR3 is 15 amino acids. The CDR3 spells CASSPQSQRQETQYF. CDR3 bases: TGCGCCAGCAGCCCCCAGTCGCAACGACAAGAGACCCAGTACTTC.

The chain has TRBV29-1 and TRBJ1-4, with TRBD1 matching over 10 bases. The CDR3 is 13 residues long. Trimming removed 7 bases from V and 5 bases from J; junction bases left unmatched: 4. The germline gives CDR1 SQVTM, CDR2 ANQGSEA. As DNA, the CDR3 is TGCAGCGCAAGGACAGGGGGAAATGAAAAACTGTTTTTT. Protein sequence: CSARTGGNEKLFF.

This clone showed up just once. The V gene is TRBV9, the J gene TRBJ1-3; tentative D call: TRBD1 (5 bases). CDR1 SGDLS and CDR2 YYNGEE come from the germline V gene. This CDR3 spans 15 amino acids. V lost 4 bases, J lost 2 bases, and 13 bases lay in between. The CDR3 nucleotides read TGTGCCAGCAGCCAAACAGGCTTGCCTGGAAACACCATATATTTT. Protein: CASSQTGLPGNTIYF.

The V and J genes are TRBV28 and TRBJ2-3, with 9 bases lining up with TRBD1. CDR1 and CDR2 from the germline V gene are MDHEN and SYDVKM. This CDR3 region has 18 residues. V trimming: 0 bases; J trimming: 3 bases; junction bases outside the gene matches: 10. The CDR3 bases are TGTGCCAGCAGTTTATGGGCACCAGGGACAGGGTTAACAGATACGCAGTATTTT. As protein: CASSLWAPGTGLTDTQYF.

The V gene is TRBV14, the J gene TRBJ1-1; a weak D match, TRBD1 (6 bases). Trimming pared 6 bases from V and 4 bases from J, leaving 9 bases between. Per germline, CDR1 SGHDN and CDR2 FVKESK. CDR3 size: 12 residues. The CDR3 DNA follows: TGTGCCAGCAGTCGGGGGGCCACTGAAGCTTTCTTT. Translating gives CASSRGATEAFF.

This chain joins TRBV6-5 and TRBJ2-7; 7 nucleotides agree with TRBD2. J gave up 7 bases and V 0 bases, and 3 bases lay outside the gene matches. There are 13 residues in the CDR3. The germline V gene has CDR1 MNHEY and CDR2 SVGAGI. DNA for the CDR3: TGTGCCAGCAGTTACTCGGGGGGGTGGGAGCAGTACTTC. Residues: CASSYSGGWEQYF.

The J gene is TRBJ2-5, the V gene TRBV7-6; 7 bases are shared with TRBD2. Germline assignment: CDR1 SGHVS and CDR2 FNYEAQ. V lost 5 bases to trimming and J lost 3 bases; unmatched junction nucleotides: 3. This CDR3 region has 13 residues. Here the CDR3 reads CASSPAGEETQYF. The CDR3 nucleotides read TGTGCCAGCAGCCCCGCGGGGGAAGAGACCCAGTACTTC.